This entry is about one T cell receptor beta chain. Samples were collected from each patient before treatment and during treatment. Each patient gave between 1 and 8 of them in total. Germline trimming cut 5 bases from V and 9 bases from J; bases unmatched to any gene: 5. The CDR3 contains 14 residues. The V gene's germline CDR1 is SGHAT and CDR2 FQNNGV. This specimen comes from a study of PD-L1 blockade in urothelial cancer. About the research overall: Blood analysis took place 3 weeks (second dose) and 6 weeks after treatment start.

Repertoires were generated with immunoSEQ multiplex PCR, while TCRdb's copy carries only in-frame clones and drops some. The data contain about 39,000 clones, approximately 90% of them singletons. The genes are TRBV11-2 and TRBJ2-2; 11 bases fit TRBD1. The sequence was obtained from a man in his fifties or sixties with urothelial cancer. The sequences come from PBMCs, collected around atezolizumab (anti-PD-L1) treatment. CDR3 sequence reads: CASSADRGRRELFF. CDR3 in DNA: TGTGCCAGCAGCGCGGACAGGGGGCGAAGGGAGCTGTTTTTT.